Below, one T cell receptor beta chain is given with its context. The sample is drawn from a study of shared clonotypes between healthy human individuals. The assay was immunoSEQ multiplex PCR, and TCRdb's table has in-frame clones only and misses some. In the table there are 950,000 to 1,100,000 clones, about 76% of which are singletons. This CDR3 has 14 amino acids. The germline V gene has CDR1 SGHTS and CDR2 YDEGEE. J gave up 3 bases and V 4 bases, and 6 bases lay outside the gene matches. The J gene is TRBJ2-7, the V gene TRBV5-8; 8 nucleotides match TRBD1. The TCR comes from a man aged 18-30 years in good health. The sample consisted of memory CD4+ T cells sorted from blood. Subset denoted: CD45RA-negative fraction. Here the CDR3 reads CASSRTGKVYEQYF. The CDR3 DNA sequence: TGTGCCAGCAGCCGGACAGGGAAGGTCTACGAGCAGTACTTC. Filled out from reference TRBV5-8 and TRBJ2-7, the complete variable domain reads EAGVTQSPTHLIKTRGQQATLRCSPISGHTSVYWYQQALGLGLQFLLWYDEGEERNRGNFPPRFSGRQFPNYSSELNVNALELEDSALYLCASSRTGKVYEQYFGPGTRLTVT.